Listed here are 21 T cell receptor beta chains from one sample, sequenced in a study of T cells in Graves' hyperthyroidism and ophthalmopathy. Amplification targeted TCR beta CDR3 regions from RNA transcripts. TCR CDR3 underwent first-round RT-PCR with the HTBI primer set. One entry per CDR3 protein results from TCRdb running MiXCR on the multiplex PCR reads. Here the sample spans 450,000 to 650,000 distinct CDR3 sequences, 20% to 25% being singletons. Sequenced material: blood. The source of these receptors is a man between 18 and 29 years old with Graves' hyperthyroidism.

The sample holds many counts of this clonotype. V is TRBV19 and J is TRBJ2-2; 7 bases line up with TRBD1. V lost 10 bases and J lost 4; bases outside the gene matches: 9. Germline V CDR1 and CDR2: LNHDA, SQIVND (reference sequence). The CDR3 runs to 14 residues. In DNA, the CDR3 is TGTGCCACCACAGGGGCCGTGGGCACCGGGGAGCTGTTTTTT. Its translation: CATTGAVGTGELFF.

The gene calls are TRBV2 and TRBJ2-5; 7 bases map to TRBD2. The germline CDR1 and CDR2 sequences are SNHLY and FYNNEI. J was trimmed by 5 bases and V by 4 bases; bases with no gene match: 7. The CDR3 is 14 residues long. The CDR3 spells CASSGAGRAETQYF. The CDR3 DNA sequence: TGTGCCAGCAGTGGAGCGGGACGGGCGGAGACCCAGTACTTC.

This chain joins TRBV19 and TRBJ2-7; D perhaps matches TRBD2 (6 bases). Trimming took off 6 bases at V and 3 bases at J, with 12 bases between the two ends. Looked up from germline, CDR1 is LNHDA and CDR2 is SQIVND (reference sequence). This CDR3 region has 13 residues. Written as DNA, the CDR3 is TGTGCCAGTAGACGGGGGTCTGGCTACGAGCAGTACTTC. Protein product: CASRRGSGYEQYF.

V is TRBV18 and J is TRBJ1-1; tentatively, D is TRBD1 (5 bases). V lost 6 bases to trimming and J lost 8 bases, with 19 bases between them. CDR1 is KGHSH, CDR2 LQKENI, per germline. This CDR3 has 14 amino acids. The CDR3 region is CASSPTARAGEAFF. Here the CDR3 DNA reads TGTGCCAGCTCGCCCACGGCCAGGGCAGGGGAAGCTTTCTTT.

This rearrangement joins TRBV7-3 to TRBJ1-5; 9 bases are a match to TRBD1. The CDR3 has 16 residues. The germline CDR1 and CDR2 sequences are SGHTA and FQGTGA. The J segment lost 1 base and the V segment lost 5 bases, leaving 6 bases of the junction unmatched. DNA of the CDR3: TGTGCCAGCAGCCTTCCGGGACAGGGAAGCAATCAGCCCCAGCATTTT. Translating gives CASSLPGQGSNQPQHF.

This clonotype showed up just a few times. The junction does not match germline at one end; this may be a read error. This chain uses TRBV12-5 with TRBJ2-4, with a possible D match to TRBD1 (5 bases). The length of the CDR3 is 16 residues. From germline, CDR1 is LGHNT and CDR2 FRNRAP. The CDR3 sequence: CASGRDGPGRINIKYF. The DNA of the CDR3 is TGTGCTAGTGGTCGCGATGGTCCAGGGCGGATAAACATTAAGTACTTC.

The chain employs TRBV6-1 and TRBJ1-1, with D possibly matching TRBD1 (6 bases). The V end lost 6 bases, the J end lost 3 bases, and 14 bases lay between the germline ends. Per germline, CDR1 MNHNS and CDR2 SASEGT. The CDR3 is 14 amino acids. CDR3 coding DNA: TGTGCCAGCAGCCAACAGGGAAGTGACACTGAAGCTTTCTTT. This encodes CASSQQGSDTEAFF.

This clonotype was detected ten times or more. The chain is built from TRBV28 and TRBJ2-2; the D gene could be TRBD1 or TRBD2 (5 bases each). The CDR3 covers 17 residues. Germline V lookup: CDR1 MDHEN, CDR2 SYDVKM. V lost 3 bases and J 6 bases, leaving 20 bases between the germline ends. The CDR3 DNA reads TGTGCCAGCAGTTTTCCCGGGACCGCGGCCCGGTCCGGGGAGCTGTTTTTT. Protein sequence: CASSFPGTAARSGELFF.

This clonotype was counted a few times. The chain combines TRBV4-1 with TRBJ2-7, with TRBD1 identical over 9 bases. Germline CDR1 and CDR2: MGHRA and YSYEKL. The V gene end was trimmed by 4 bases and the J gene end by 3 bases; junction bases not matched to a gene: 10. The CDR3 consists of 16 residues. The CDR3 DNA reads TGCGCCAGCAGCCGATTTTTCCGGGACAGGGTCTACGAGCAGTACTTC. Amino acids: CASSRFFRDRVYEQYF.

This clonotype occurred many times. The rearrangement links TRBV7-2 to TRBJ2-2; possibly TRBD2 for D (6 bases). This CDR3 region has 14 residues. The ends were cut back, 5 bases at V and 6 bases at J, with 13 bases in the middle. The V gene's germline CDR1 is SGHTA and CDR2 FQGNSA. The CDR3 DNA follows: TGTGCCAGCAGCGCCCTCGGGAGCGCCGGGGAGCTGTTTTTT. The encoded protein is CASSALGSAGELFF.

This clonotype has more than one count but fewer than ten. The chain recombines TRBV12-3 or TRBV12-4 with TRBJ1-5; 7 bases align to TRBD1. The CDR3 totals 14 residues. With V trimmed by 5 bases and J by 7 bases, 8 bases remained unmatched. The CDR3 sequence: CASSTNRGVQPQHF. The CDR3 nucleotides are TGTGCCAGCAGTACGAACAGGGGCGTCCAGCCCCAGCATTTT.

For the CDR3, the DNA is TGTGCCAGCAGCTTAGACAGACGCAATCAGCCCCAGCATTTT. Translation: CASSLDRRNQPQHF. The V call is TRBV7-8, the J call TRBJ1-5, with D unclear. The germline CDR1 and CDR2 sequences are SGHVS and FQNEAQ. Deletions cut 1 base from V and 2 bases from J, with 6 bases between. The length of the CDR3 is 14 residues.

Many counts were recorded for this clonotype. The V call is TRBV12-3 or TRBV12-4, the J call TRBJ1-1; TRBD1 matches at 8 bases. With 5 bases clipped from V and 0 bases from J, the junction kept 8 bases outside the gene matches. The CDR3 sequence is 16 residues long. The CDR3 nucleotides are TGTGCCAGCAGTCCATGGACAGGGCCGATGAACACTGAAGCTTTCTTT. Amino acid sequence: CASSPWTGPMNTEAFF.

As regards this clonotype: A much larger clone lies a single base off, so this may be a read error. Here the CDR3 omits its conserved ending phenylalanine or tryptophan, so a read error is the likely source. The chain recombines TRBV30 with TRBJ1-1, with 8 bases identical to TRBD1. CDR3 length: 13 amino acids. Germline V gives CDR1 GTSNPN, CDR2 SVGIG (reference sequence). V was clipped by 8 bases and J by 0 bases; unmatched bases: 5. CDR3 in DNA: TGTGCCAGAGACAGGGGAATGAACACTGAAGCTTTCCTT. Its protein is CARDRGMNTEAFL.

The genes are TRBV6-1 and TRBJ1-2; D is unclear. This CDR3 contains 14 residues. With 0 bases removed from V and 8 bases from J, the gap between germline ends came to 13 bases. Germline V CDR1 and CDR2: MNHNS, SASEGT. Written as DNA, the CDR3 is TGTGCCAGCAGTGAAGCGGCGGCGGGTAAGGGCTACACCTTC. Its translation: CASSEAAAGKGYTF.

The chain uses TRBV30 and TRBJ2-2, with no clear D. The CDR3 is made up of 12 amino acids. CDR1 is GTSNPN and CDR2 is SVGIG in the germline V gene (reference sequence). V was cut by 1 base and J by 6 bases, with 6 bases left in between. The CDR3 spells CAWSASPGELFF. The CDR3 nucleotides read TGTGCCTGGAGTGCTTCACCCGGGGAGCTGTTTTTT. Combining the CDR3 with reference TRBV30 and TRBJ2-2 gives the whole variable domain SQTIHQWPATLVQPVGSPLSLECTVEGTSNPNLYWYRQAAGRGLQLLFYSVGIGQISSEVPQNLSASRPQDRQFILSSKKLLLSDSGFYLCAWSASPGELFFGEGSRLTVL.

This clonotype was picked up many times. This chain joins TRBV6-5 and TRBJ2-2; 12 nucleotides align to TRBD2. The germline V gene encodes CDR1 MNHEY and CDR2 SVGAGI. V shed 5 bases, J shed 6 bases, and the junction held 4 bases outside the gene matches. CDR3 size: 15 residues. CDR3 DNA sequence: TGTGCCAGCAGTCGACTAGCGGGGGATGCCGGGGAGCTGTTTTTT. This gives the protein CASSRLAGDAGELFF.

This clonotype was observed a handful of times. This rearrangement joins TRBV27 to TRBJ1-5; a weak D match, TRBD1 (5 bases). The CDR3 runs 16 residues. V was clipped by 5 bases and J by 3 bases, with 17 bases between them. Germline V CDR1 and CDR2: MNHEY, SMNVEV (reference sequence). DNA of the CDR3: TGTGCCAGCAGTGCCTTCAGCGGGGGGAACAATCAGCCCCAGCATTTT. This gives the protein CASSAFSGGNNQPQHF.

Many counts were recorded for this clonotype. This chain uses TRBV6-2 or TRBV6-3 with TRBJ1-2, with TRBD1 matching over 7 bases. V gave up 0 bases and J gave up 3 bases; unmatched junction bases: 13. CDR1 MNHEY and CDR2 SVGEGT come from the germline V gene. The CDR3 totals 18 residues. This CDR3 reads CASSYSRQGTLGHYGYTF. The CDR3 DNA reads as TGTGCCAGCAGTTACTCTAGACAGGGCACCCTGGGACACTATGGCTACACCTTC.

This clonotype was counted ten times or more. The J gene is TRBJ2-7, the V gene TRBV27; 10 bases match TRBD2. Germline V gene lookup returns CDR1 MNHEY and CDR2 SMNVEV (reference sequence). The CDR3 consists of 16 residues. With V trimmed by 7 bases and J by 2 bases, 11 bases remained unmatched. In DNA, the CDR3 is TGTGCCAGCACCCCCTTTAGCGGGGGGCCCACCTACGAGCAGTACTTC. Translation gives CASTPFSGGPTYEQYF.

Many counts were recorded for this clonotype. J is TRBJ2-7 and V is TRBV29-1, with D perhaps TRBD1 (5 bases). With 4 bases removed from V and 3 bases from J, the gap between germline ends came to 10 bases. The germline V gene has CDR1 SQVTM and CDR2 ANQGSEA. This CDR3 region has 12 residues. Written as DNA, the CDR3 is TGCAGCGTTGTCAGGGATGGCTACGAGCAGTACTTC. Its translation: CSVVRDGYEQYF.